Listed below are T cell receptor beta chains from one sample, sequenced in a study of blood T cell repertoires in COVID-19. The protocol was immunoSEQ multiplex PCR, while the TCRdb copy is restricted to in-frame clones and leaves out a portion. The sample includes fewer than 200,000 clones, about 83% of them seen just once. Specimen: peripheral blood. The receptor source for this set is a woman in her 70s with COVID-19, enrolled during active disease. CDR3s include the opening cysteine and the closing phenylalanine or tryptophan. The D gene is left open where the match is weak. Where a row states a size, it is once, few, many or the class of an expanded clone; other rows omit it.

size: .; J: TRBJ2-3; V: TRBV28; D: .; DNA: TGTGCCAGCAGTGACAGTGCTAGCACAGATACGCAGTATTTT; CDR3: CASSDSASTDTQYF
size: once; J: TRBJ2-7; V: TRBV4-2; D: TRBD2; DNA: TGTGCCAGCAGCCCGTGGACTAGCGGGGGCGAGCAGTACTTC; CDR3: CASSPWTSGGEQYF
size: .; J: TRBJ2-7; V: TRBV10-1; D: TRBD2; DNA: TGCGCCAGCAAAAGCGGGAGATACTACGAGCAGTACTTC; CDR3: CASKSGRYYEQYF
size: .; J: TRBJ1-6; V: TRBV2; D: .; DNA: TGTGCCAGCAGTGACGGACAGCCCAATTCACCCCTCCACTTT; CDR3: CASSDGQPNSPLHF
size: few; J: TRBJ2-7; V: TRBV30; D: .; DNA: TGTGCCGTCAGGGGATTGGGGCTCGAGCAGTACTTC; CDR3: CAVRGLGLEQYF
size: .; J: TRBJ2-1; V: TRBV5-1; D: TRBD2; DNA: TGCGCCAGCAGCTTGGATGGGCGGGAGGGGCGGTGGGAGCAGTTCTTC; CDR3: CASSLDGREGRWEQFF
size: .; J: TRBJ2-5; V: TRBV7-9; D: TRBD2; DNA: TGTGCCAGCAGCCTGACTAGCGGGAGGGCCGGGGAGACCCAGTACTTC; CDR3: CASSLTSGRAGETQYF
size: .; J: TRBJ2-5; V: TRBV12-5; D: TRBD1; DNA: TGTGCTAGTGGTTTGTACTTGGGGACAGGGTCAGAGACCCAGTACTTC; CDR3: CASGLYLGTGSETQYF
size: .; J: TRBJ2-2; V: TRBV10-3; D: .; DNA: TGTGCCATCAATGGAGGCTCCGGGGAGCTGTTTTTT; CDR3: CAINGGSGELFF
size: .; J: TRBJ2-5; V: TRBV7-9; D: TRBD1; DNA: TGTGCCAGCAGCGCGGACAGGGGGCGGATGGAGACCCAGTACTTC; CDR3: CASSADRGRMETQYF
size: .; J: TRBJ1-5; V: TRBV4-1; D: .; DNA: TGCGCCAGCAGCCAAGTGATAGCCGTCGGCAATCAGCCCCAGCATTTT; CDR3: CASSQVIAVGNQPQHF
size: .; J: TRBJ2-7; V: TRBV18; D: .; DNA: TGTGCCAGCTCAGAAAGGAATGGGGCACAAGTCTCCTACGAGCAGTACTTC; CDR3: CASSERNGAQVSYEQYF
size: .; J: TRBJ2-1; V: TRBV6-2/TRBV6-3; D: .; DNA: TGTGCCAGCAGTTACGGGGCAATCTCAAGCTCCTACAATGAGCAGTTCTTC; CDR3: CASSYGAISSSYNEQFF
size: .; J: TRBJ1-2; V: TRBV19; D: TRBD1; DNA: TGTGCCAGTAGTAGTGAGACAGGGGTGGTCTATGGCTACACCTTC; CDR3: CASSSETGVVYGYTF
size: .; J: TRBJ2-3; V: TRBV7-9; D: .; DNA: TGTGCCAGCAGCTTTCGGAGGGAGGATACGCAGTATTTT; CDR3: CASSFRREDTQYF
size: once; J: TRBJ1-1; V: TRBV6-2/TRBV6-3; D: .; DNA: TGTGCCAGCAGTTACTCGGACGGAGGGAACACTGAAGCTTTCTTT; CDR3: CASSYSDGGNTEAFF
size: .; J: TRBJ2-1; V: TRBV21-1; D: .; DNA: TGTGCCAGCAGCAAACCGGACAGGGTTGCTGAGCAGTTCTTC; CDR3: CASSKPDRVAEQFF
size: few; J: TRBJ1-6; V: TRBV28; D: .; DNA: TGTGCCAGCAAATCCGGGACATTGAACTATAATTCACCCCTCCACTTT; CDR3: CASKSGTLNYNSPLHF
size: .; J: TRBJ2-7; V: TRBV30; D: .; DNA: TGTGCCTGGAGTCTCCGTCCGACAAACTACGAGCAGTACTTC; CDR3: CAWSLRPTNYEQYF
size: .; J: TRBJ1-6; V: TRBV4-2; D: .; DNA: TGTGCCAGCAGCCCCAGACGGACAGATAATTCACCCCTCCACTTT; CDR3: CASSPRRTDNSPLHF
size: .; J: TRBJ2-5; V: TRBV2; D: TRBD1; DNA: TGTGCCAGCAAATCCCGACAGGGGGAAATTCAGACCCAGTACTTC; CDR3: CASKSRQGEIQTQYF
size: once; J: TRBJ1-6; V: TRBV18; D: .; DNA: TGTGCCAGCTCGCCTGTACAGGGTTATAATTCACCCCTCCACTTT; CDR3: CASSPVQGYNSPLHF
size: once; J: TRBJ2-3; V: TRBV4-1; D: TRBD2; DNA: TGCGCCAGCAGCCACCTACTAGCGGGAGGCACAGATACGCAGTATTTT; CDR3: CASSHLLAGGTDTQYF
size: .; J: TRBJ2-3; V: TRBV10-3; D: TRBD2; DNA: TGTGCCATCAGTGAGTGGCTAGCGGGAGGGGAAAAAAGCACAGATACGCAGTATTTT; CDR3: CAISEWLAGGEKSTDTQYF
size: .; J: TRBJ1-1; V: TRBV19; D: TRBD1; DNA: TGTGCCAGTAGAACGGGACAGGGGGGCACTGAAGCTTTCTTT; CDR3: CASRTGQGGTEAFF
size: .; J: TRBJ1-2; V: TRBV30; D: TRBD1; DNA: TGTGCCTGGCGAAGACAGGGGCGGTTTGGCTACACCTTC; CDR3: CAWRRQGRFGYTF
size: .; J: TRBJ2-5; V: TRBV7-3; D: .; DNA: TGTGCCAGCAGCCCGTCAGGGGTCCAAGAGACCCAGTACTTC; CDR3: CASSPSGVQETQYF
size: .; J: TRBJ2-3; V: TRBV5-4; D: TRBD2; DNA: TGTGCCAGCAGCCCGGGACTAGCGGGAGGAGGTAATACGCAGTATTTT; CDR3: CASSPGLAGGGNTQYF
size: .; J: TRBJ1-1; V: TRBV7-9; D: .; DNA: TGTGCCAGCAGCCCATCCATAGTGATGAACACTGAAGCTTTCTTT; CDR3: CASSPSIVMNTEAFF
size: .; J: TRBJ2-7; V: TRBV28; D: .; DNA: TGTGCCAGCAAGAGTGCCAGGGAGCAGTACTTC; CDR3: CASKSAREQYF
size: few; J: TRBJ2-7; V: TRBV4-2; D: .; DNA: TGTGCCAGCAGCCAAGGTCCGGGCGAGCAGTACTTC; CDR3: CASSQGPGEQYF